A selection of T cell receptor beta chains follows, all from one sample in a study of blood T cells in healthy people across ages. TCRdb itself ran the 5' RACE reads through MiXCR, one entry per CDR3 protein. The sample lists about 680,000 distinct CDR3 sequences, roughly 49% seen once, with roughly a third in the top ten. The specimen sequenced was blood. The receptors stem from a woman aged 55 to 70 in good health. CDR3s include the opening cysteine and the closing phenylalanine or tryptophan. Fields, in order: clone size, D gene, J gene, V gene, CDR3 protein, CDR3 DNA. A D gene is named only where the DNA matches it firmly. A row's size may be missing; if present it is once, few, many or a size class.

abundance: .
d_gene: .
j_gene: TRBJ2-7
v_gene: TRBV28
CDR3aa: CASSLRAGPSYEQYF
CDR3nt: TGTGCCAGCAGTTTACGGGCAGGGCCATCCTACGAGCAGTACTTC

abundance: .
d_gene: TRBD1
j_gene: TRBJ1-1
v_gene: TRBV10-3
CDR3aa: CAISGGTGSTEAFF
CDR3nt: TGTGCCATCAGTGGGGGGACAGGGAGTACTGAAGCTTTCTTT

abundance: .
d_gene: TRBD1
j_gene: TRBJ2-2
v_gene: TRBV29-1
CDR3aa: CSVERTGAGELFF
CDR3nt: TGCAGCGTTGAGAGAACAGGGGCCGGGGAGCTGTTTTTT

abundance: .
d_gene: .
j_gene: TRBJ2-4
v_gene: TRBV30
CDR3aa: CAWSVGQGNKNIQYF
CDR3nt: TGTGCCTGGAGTGTAGGGCAGGGCAACAAAAACATTCAGTACTTC

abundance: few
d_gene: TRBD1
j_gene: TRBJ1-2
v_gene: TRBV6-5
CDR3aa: CASSYEDRGTYGYTF
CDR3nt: TGTGCCAGCAGTTACGAGGACAGGGGGACCTATGGCTACACCTTC

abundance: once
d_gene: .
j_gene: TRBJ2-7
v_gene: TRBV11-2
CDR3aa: CASSAIAHNPYEQYF
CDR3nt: TGTGCCAGCAGCGCCATAGCGCACAACCCCTACGAGCAGTACTTC

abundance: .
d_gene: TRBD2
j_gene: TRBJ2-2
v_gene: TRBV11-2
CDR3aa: CASRGLARATGELFF
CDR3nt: TGTGCCAGCCGTGGACTAGCGAGGGCCACCGGGGAGCTGTTTTTT

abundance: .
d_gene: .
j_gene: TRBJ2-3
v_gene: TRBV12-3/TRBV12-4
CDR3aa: CASRQPTDTQYF
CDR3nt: TGTGCCAGCAGACAGCCTACAGATACGCAGTATTTT

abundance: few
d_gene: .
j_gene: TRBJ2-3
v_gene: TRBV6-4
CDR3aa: CASGRESTDTQYF
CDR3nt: TGTGCCAGCGGGCGGGAAAGCACAGATACGCAGTATTTT

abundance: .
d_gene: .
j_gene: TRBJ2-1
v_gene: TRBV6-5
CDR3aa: CASSYRSRTDNEQFF
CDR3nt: TGTGCCAGCAGTTACAGGTCGAGGACCGACAATGAGCAGTTCTTC

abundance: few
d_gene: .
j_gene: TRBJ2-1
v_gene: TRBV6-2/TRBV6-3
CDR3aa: CANPPDRSRDTYNEQFF
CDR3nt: TGTGCCAACCCACCCGACCGGTCGCGGGATACGTACAATGAGCAGTTCTTC

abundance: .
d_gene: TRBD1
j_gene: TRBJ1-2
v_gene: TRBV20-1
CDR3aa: CSALPDRGNGYTF
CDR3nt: TGCAGTGCCTTACCGGACAGGGGGAACGGCTACACCTTC

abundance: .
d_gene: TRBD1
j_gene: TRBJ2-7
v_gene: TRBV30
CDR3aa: CAWSAGTGRYEQYF
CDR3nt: TGTGCCTGGAGCGCCGGGACAGGGAGATACGAGCAGTACTTC

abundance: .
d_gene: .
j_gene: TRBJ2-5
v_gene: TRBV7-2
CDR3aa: CAGSLLGPGSRETQYF
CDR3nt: TGTGCCGGCAGCTTACTCGGGCCGGGATCGCGGGAGACCCAGTACTTC

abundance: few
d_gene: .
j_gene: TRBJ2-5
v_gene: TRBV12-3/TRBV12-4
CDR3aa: CASRQGVGQETQYF
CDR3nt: TGTGCCAGCAGACAGGGAGTGGGCCAAGAGACCCAGTACTTC

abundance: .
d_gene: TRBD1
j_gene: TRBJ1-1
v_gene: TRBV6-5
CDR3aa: CACSKQGATEAFF
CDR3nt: TGTGCCTGCAGTAAGCAGGGGGCGACTGAAGCTTTCTTT

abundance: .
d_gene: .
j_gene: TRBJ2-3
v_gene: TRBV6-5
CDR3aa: CASSYAGTDTQYF
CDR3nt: TGTGCCAGCAGTTACGCAGGGACAGATACGCAGTATTTT

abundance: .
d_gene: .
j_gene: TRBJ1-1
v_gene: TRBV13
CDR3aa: CASSGSEAFF
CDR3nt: TGTGCCAGCAGTGGTTCTGAAGCTTTCTTT

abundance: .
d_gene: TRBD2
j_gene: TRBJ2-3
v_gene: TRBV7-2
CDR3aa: CDSSVSGTSVSTDTQYF
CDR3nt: TGTGACAGCAGCGTTTCCGGGACTAGCGTTAGCACAGATACGCAGTATTTT

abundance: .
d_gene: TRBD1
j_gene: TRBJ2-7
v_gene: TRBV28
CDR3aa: CTSSNEGTGGYEQYF
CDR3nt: TGTACCAGTTCTAACGAAGGAACAGGGGGGTACGAGCAGTACTTC

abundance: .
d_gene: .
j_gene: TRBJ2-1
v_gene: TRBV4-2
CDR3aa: CASSQEVRLGGEQFF
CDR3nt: TGTGCCAGCAGCCAAGAAGTCCGACTCGGCGGTGAGCAGTTCTTC

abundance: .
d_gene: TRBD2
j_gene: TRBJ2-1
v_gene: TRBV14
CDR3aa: CASRSTSGRALSEQFF
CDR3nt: TGTGCCAGCAGGTCTACTAGCGGGAGGGCCCTTTCTGAGCAGTTCTTC

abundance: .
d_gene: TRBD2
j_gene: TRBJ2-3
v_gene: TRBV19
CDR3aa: CASTRAGGTDTQYF
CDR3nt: TGTGCCAGTACTCGAGCGGGAGGAACAGATACGCAGTATTTT

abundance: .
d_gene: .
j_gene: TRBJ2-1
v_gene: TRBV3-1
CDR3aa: CASSQFWDREEQFF
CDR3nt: TGTGCCAGCAGCCAGTTCTGGGATAGGGAGGAGCAGTTCTTC

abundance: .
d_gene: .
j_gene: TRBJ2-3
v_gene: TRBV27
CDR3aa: CASSLGAGRKVDTQYF
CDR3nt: TGTGCCAGCAGTTTAGGTGCGGGAAGGAAGGTGGATACGCAGTATTTT

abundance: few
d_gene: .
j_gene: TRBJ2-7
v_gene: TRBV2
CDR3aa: CASSPGIHEQYF
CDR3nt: TGTGCCAGTTCCCCAGGGATCCACGAGCAGTACTTC

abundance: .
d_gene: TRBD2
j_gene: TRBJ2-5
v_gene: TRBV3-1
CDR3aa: CASSPTSGNQETQYF
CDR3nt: TGTGCCAGCAGTCCGACTAGCGGAAACCAAGAGACCCAGTACTTC

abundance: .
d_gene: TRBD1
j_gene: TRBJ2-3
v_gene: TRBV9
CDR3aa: CASSVSRGQDTQYF
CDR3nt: TGTGCCAGCAGCGTCTCCAGGGGGCAAGATACGCAGTATTTT

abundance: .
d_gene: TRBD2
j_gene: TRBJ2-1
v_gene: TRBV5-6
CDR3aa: CASSLTGLAGYNEQFF
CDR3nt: TGTGCCAGCAGCCTTACCGGACTAGCGGGTTACAATGAGCAGTTCTTC

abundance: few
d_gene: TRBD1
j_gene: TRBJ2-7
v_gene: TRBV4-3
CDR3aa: CASSLGSGQASYEQYF
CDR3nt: TGCGCCAGCAGCCTCGGGTCGGGACAGGCCTCCTACGAGCAGTACTTC

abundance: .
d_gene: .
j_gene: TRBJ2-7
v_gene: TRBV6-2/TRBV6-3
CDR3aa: CASSTGQESYEQYF
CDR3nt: TGTGCCAGCAGTACAGGACAAGAATCCTACGAGCAGTACTTC

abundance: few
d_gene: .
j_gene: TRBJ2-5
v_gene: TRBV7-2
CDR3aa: CASSYQQETQYF
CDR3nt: TGTGCCAGCAGCTACCAACAAGAGACCCAGTACTTC

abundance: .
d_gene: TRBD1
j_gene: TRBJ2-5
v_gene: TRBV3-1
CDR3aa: CASSRNSGGHEQYF
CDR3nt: TGTGCCAGCAGCCGAAACTCAGGGGGTCATGAGCAGTACTTC

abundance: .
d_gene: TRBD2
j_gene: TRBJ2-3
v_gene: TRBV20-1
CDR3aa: CSASRTSGSADTQYF
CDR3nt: TGCAGTGCTAGCCGGACTAGCGGGAGTGCAGATACGCAGTATTTT

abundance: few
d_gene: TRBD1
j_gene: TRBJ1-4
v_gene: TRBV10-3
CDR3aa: CATAGTATNEKLFF
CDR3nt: TGTGCCACCGCCGGGACAGCAACTAATGAAAAACTGTTTTTT

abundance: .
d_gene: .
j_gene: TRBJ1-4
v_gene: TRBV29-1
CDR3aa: CSCGDGDEKLFF
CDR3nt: TGCAGCTGCGGGGACGGCGACGAAAAACTGTTTTTT

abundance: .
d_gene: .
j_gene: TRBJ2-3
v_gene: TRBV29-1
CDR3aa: CSVEGPRVYTQYF
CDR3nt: TGCAGCGTTGAAGGGCCCAGAGTTTATACGCAGTATTTT

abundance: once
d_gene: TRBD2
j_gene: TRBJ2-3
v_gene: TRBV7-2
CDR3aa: CASSPAGLSTDTQYF
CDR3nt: TGTGCCAGCAGCCCAGCGGGACTTAGCACAGATACGCAGTATTTT

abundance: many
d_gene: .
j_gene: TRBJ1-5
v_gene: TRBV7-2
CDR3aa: CASRNTGNQPQHF
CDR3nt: TGTGCCAGCCGAAACACAGGGAATCAGCCCCAGCATTTT